This TCR beta chain was found in a study of cytomegalovirus exposure and HLA in healthy donors. Study background: The roughly 110 validation repertoires were reported in a later analysis to have been generated on the same platform as the approximately 700 first-cohort repertoires.

Study outcomes and limitations: Specificity for CMV antigens was confirmed in vitro for three of the CMV-associated chains. Subsequent analysis revealed that first-cohort TCR clusters tended to co-occur in the 120 or so validation repertoires.

Of note for this clone: What it binds is not known.

The method was immunoSEQ multiplex PCR; TCRdb's version includes in-frame clones alone and lacks a portion of them. Of roughly 80,000 clones listed, approximately 95% are singletons. This CDR3 spans 16 amino acids. CDR1 and CDR2 from the germline V gene are SGDLS and YYNGEE. Trimming stripped 1 base from V and 7 bases from J, with 21 bases between. The chain employs TRBV9 and TRBJ2-7; tentatively, D is TRBD2 (5 bases). Sequenced input: PBMCs. This sequence originates from a woman under 30 in good health and CMV-seronegative. CDR3 nucleotide sequence: TGTGCCAGCAGCGTACTTGGGGAGAACCTACTAAGTGAGCAGTACTTC. As protein: CASSVLGENLLSEQYF. The full variable domain, in which reference TRBV9 and TRBJ2-7 provide the parts outside the CDR3, is DSGVTQTPKHLITATGQRVTLRCSPRSGDLSVYWYQQSLDQGLQFLIQYYNGEERAKGNILERFSAQQFPDLHSELNLSSLELGDSALYFCASSVLGENLLSEQYFGPGTRLTVT.